This record looks at one TCR beta chain sequence and its context. This sample was taken from a study of shared clonotypes between healthy human individuals. Sequenced by immunoSEQ multiplex PCR; TCRdb stores in-frame clones only, minus some. This table has just under 350,000 clones, roughly 70% appearing once. J was trimmed by 4 bases and V by 4 bases; bases with no gene match: 7. This CDR3 contains 16 residues. Per germline, CDR1 LNHDA and CDR2 SQIVND (reference sequence). The clonotype was recovered from a man aged 30 to 45 in good health. The sequencing sample was made of memory CD4+ T cells sorted from blood. Documented subset: CD45RA-negative fraction. This chain uses TRBV19 with TRBJ2-7, with 13 bases identical to TRBD2. This chain's CDR3 is CASSRSGLAGSYEQYF. Here the CDR3 DNA reads TGTGCCAGTAGTAGGTCGGGACTAGCGGGGTCTTACGAGCAGTACTTC.